These 2 T cell receptor beta chains came from one sample sequenced in a study of T cells in Graves' hyperthyroidism and ophthalmopathy. RNA transcripts yielded amplified TCR beta CDR3 regions. The primer set for the first-round RT-PCR of the TCR CDR3 was HTBI. In TCRdb, the multiplex PCR reads were re-called with MiXCR into one record per CDR3 protein. The sample has a few hundred thousand distinct CDR3 sequences; approximately 14% are singletons. Sequenced: blood. All receptors derive from a woman in her 30s with Graves' hyperthyroidism.

This rearrangement joins TRBV6-1 to TRBJ1-1; D call uncertain. CDR1 is MNHNS, CDR2 SASEGT, per germline. This CDR3 contains 14 residues. The V and J ends lost 6 bases and 0 bases respectively, with 11 bases between them. The CDR3 nucleotides read TGTGCCAGCAGCTATACCTTGATGAACACTGAAGCTTTCTTT. It encodes CASSYTLMNTEAFF.

This clonotype was observed a few times. A read error may explain this, as a much larger clone is one base away. This chain links TRBV5-1 with TRBJ2-1, with D perhaps TRBD1 (6 bases). Germline CDR1 SGHRS, CDR2 YFSETQ. Between the trimmed V and J ends, which lost 2 bases and 2 bases, there was a span of 11 bases. The CDR3 covers 15 residues. CDR3 DNA: TGCGCCAGCAGCTTATACGGGACAACCTACAATGAGCAGTTCTTC. It translates to CASSLYGTTYNEQFF.